The 30 T cell receptor beta chains listed next were all sequenced from one sample in a study of siplizumab effects on memory and regulatory T cells. TCRdb keeps only in-frame clones here, not all; method: immunoSEQ multiplex PCR. The profile shows approximately 60,000 clones, about 80% of them singletons. The sequenced material came from memory CD4+ T cells sorted from blood. The receptors come from a human donor in good health.

V is TRBV18 and J is TRBJ1-6; tentative D call: TRBD1 (6 bases). V was cut by 1 base and J by 7 bases, with 8 bases left in between. CDR3 size: 14 residues. Per the germline V gene, CDR1 is KGHSH and CDR2 is LQKENI. CDR3 residues: CASSPQGGNSPLHF. The CDR3 DNA reads as TGTGCCAGCTCACCACAGGGGGGGAATTCACCCCTCCACTTT.

The chain employs TRBV5-6 and TRBJ2-7; the match to TRBD1 covers 9 bases. Germline CDR1 and CDR2: SGHDT and YYEEEE. Trimming cost V 4 bases and J 3 bases; bases outside gene matches: 8. The CDR3 length is 15 residues. DNA for the CDR3: TGTGCCAGCAGCACCAAACAGGGGGCGTTCTACGAGCAGTACTTC. This translates into CASSTKQGAFYEQYF.

The chain recombines TRBV7-2 with TRBJ1-4, with D perhaps matching TRBD1 (5 bases). Germline CDR1 SGHTA, CDR2 FQGNSA. CDR3 length equals 15 residues. Trimming pared 0 bases from V and 8 bases from J, leaving 13 bases between. The CDR3 loop reads CASSLADGRDEKLFF. The CDR3 DNA sequence: TGTGCCAGCAGCTTAGCCGATGGCAGGGACGAAAAACTGTTTTTT.

DNA for the CDR3: TGTGCCAGCAGCTTAGCCGGGACTAGAGGAGAGACCCAGTACTTC. Its protein product is CASSLAGTRGETQYF. The chain couples TRBV7-9 to TRBJ2-5, with 8 bases aligning to TRBD2. Germline V gene data show CDR1 as SEHNR and CDR2 as FQNEAQ (reference sequence). The CDR3 totals 15 residues. Losses at the gene ends were 0 bases for V and 4 bases for J; bases not matched to a gene: 4. The variable domain in full, completed from reference TRBV7-9 and TRBJ2-5, reads DTGVSQNPRHKITKRGQNVTFRCDPISEHNRLYWYRQTLGQGPEFLTYFQNEAQLEKSRLLSDRFSAERPKGSFSTLEIQRTEQGDSAMYLCASSLAGTRGETQYFGPGTRLLVL.

This clone has only one observation. The chain carries TRBV15 and TRBJ1-6; maybe TRBD1 (6 bases). The CDR3 runs 17 residues. CDR1 LNHNV and CDR2 YYDKDF come from the germline V gene (reference sequence). Trimming pared 1 base from V and 8 bases from J, leaving 18 bases between. This chain's CDR3 is CATSRGGRGAEDSPLHF. CDR3 coding DNA: TGTGCCACCAGCAGAGGTGGACGGGGGGCGGAGGATTCACCCCTCCACTTT. Variable domain in full (rest from reference TRBV15 and TRBJ1-6): DAMVIQNPRYQVTQFGKPVTLSCSQTLNHNVMYWYQQKSSQAPKLLFHYYDKDFNNEADTPDNFQSRRPNTSFCFLDIRSPGLGDTAMYLCATSRGGRGAEDSPLHFGNGTRLTVT.

The chain is built from TRBV4-1 and TRBJ2-3, with 10 bases that match TRBD2. V shed 4 bases and J 4 bases; nucleotides not matched to a gene: 11. The CDR3 spans 17 residues. Per the germline V gene, CDR1 is MGHRA and CDR2 is YSYEKL. CDR3: CASSPGIERGGSDTQYF. The DNA of the CDR3 is TGCGCCAGCAGCCCGGGAATAGAGCGGGGGGGCTCAGATACGCAGTATTTT.

V usage is TRBV7-2 and J usage is TRBJ1-2; a possible D gene is TRBD1 (6 bases). V shed 5 bases and J shed 3 bases, with 10 bases lying between them. The CDR3 consists of 13 residues. CDR1 SGHTA and CDR2 FQGNSA come from the germline V gene. CDR3 bases: TGTGCCAGCAGCGCTCAGGGGCACTATGGCTACACCTTC. Protein product: CASSAQGHYGYTF.

The CDR3 sequence: CASGLEYEQYF. For the CDR3, the DNA is TGTGCTAGTGGTTTGGAGTACGAGCAGTACTTC. The chain employs TRBV12-5 and TRBJ2-7; no clear D. CDR3 size: 11 residues. Trimming shortened V by 1 base and J by 4 bases, and 2 bases separated the two germline ends. Germline CDR1 reads LGHNT; CDR2 reads FRNRAP.

This sequence joins TRBV9 and TRBJ1-5; D is undetermined. Trimming removed 0 bases at V and 2 bases at J, with 9 bases between. Germline CDR1 reads SGDLS; CDR2 reads YYNGEE. The CDR3 totals 15 residues. The CDR3 reads CASSVDGFRNQPQHF. CDR3 coding DNA: TGTGCCAGCAGCGTAGATGGGTTCCGCAATCAGCCCCAGCATTTT.

The chain is built from TRBV5-4 and TRBJ2-3; TRBD2 matches 8 bases. The CDR3 is 15 residues long. V gave up 4 bases and J gave up 2 bases; unmatched junction bases: 6. Per the germline V gene, CDR1 is SGHNT and CDR2 is YYREEE (reference sequence). The DNA for the CDR3 is TGTGCCAGCAGCAGAGCGGGGGACCTCACAGATACGCAGTATTTT. Translating it yields CASSRAGDLTDTQYF.

The CDR3 region has the DNA TGTGCCAGCAGTTACTCGAGCGAATTCGAGACCCAGTACTTC. It specifies CASSYSSEFETQYF. This chain links TRBV6-6 with TRBJ2-5; D gene unclear. V was pared by 0 bases and J by 5 bases, with 10 bases between. The CDR3 contains 14 residues. The germline V gene encodes CDR1 MNHNY and CDR2 SVGAGI (reference sequence).

The chain recombines TRBV5-1 with TRBJ1-2; 8 bases match TRBD1. V lost 0 bases and J lost 4; bases outside the gene matches: 2. Germline V gene sequence: CDR1 SGHRS, CDR2 YFSETQ. CDR3 length equals 14 residues. The CDR3: CASSLDTGGYGYTF. CDR3 coding DNA: TGCGCCAGCAGCTTGGATACAGGGGGCTATGGCTACACCTTC.

V gene TRBV18 combines with J gene TRBJ1-1, with 7 bases matching TRBD1. The V segment lost 8 bases and the J segment 7 bases; nucleotides outside the gene matches: 13. This CDR3 has 14 amino acids. CDR1 is KGHSH, CDR2 LQKENI, per germline. The CDR3 sequence is CASGQNKGAVEAFF. The CDR3 coding sequence is TGTGCCAGCGGACAGAACAAGGGGGCGGTTGAAGCTTTCTTT.

The genes are TRBV2 and TRBJ1-3, with D unresolved. The CDR3 has 14 residues. The V gene lost 3 bases and the J gene lost 0 bases, with 6 bases spanning the gap. Germline lookup yields CDR1 SNHLY and CDR2 FYNNEI. The CDR3 DNA reads as TGTGCCAGCAGTGAGGAGGTCTCTGGAAACACCATATATTTT. Translation: CASSEEVSGNTIYF.

This chain joins TRBV28 and TRBJ1-6; D is undetermined. Per the germline V gene, CDR1 is MDHEN and CDR2 is SYDVKM. This CDR3 has 14 amino acids. Trimming pared 2 bases from V and 5 bases from J, leaving 7 bases between. The CDR3 DNA reads TGTGCCAGCAGTTTAGAGACGGATAATTCACCCCTCCACTTT. Translating it yields CASSLETDNSPLHF.

The chain couples TRBV7-3 to TRBJ2-6; weak D call: TRBD2 (6 bases). Germline loops: CDR1 SGHTA, CDR2 FQGTGA. This CDR3 is built from 16 residues. Trimming stripped 1 base from V and 0 bases from J, with 7 bases between. The DNA of the CDR3 is TGTGCCAGCAGCTTAAAGGGAGGCTCTGGGGCCAACGTCCTGACTTTC. Its protein product is CASSLKGGSGANVLTF.

This clone was counted only a few times. This chain connects TRBV19 to TRBJ2-1, with a possible D match to TRBD1 (6 bases). This CDR3 has 17 residues. Germline V lookup: CDR1 LNHDA, CDR2 SQIVND (reference sequence). V was trimmed by 3 bases and J by 0 bases, leaving 15 bases between them. CDR3 amino acids: CASSISGGLSSYNEQFF. Written as DNA, the CDR3 is TGTGCCAGTAGTATTAGTGGGGGCTTAAGCTCCTACAATGAGCAGTTCTTC.

The V gene is TRBV7-8, the J gene TRBJ2-7; 7 bases match TRBD1. V lost 2 bases, J lost 2 bases, and 6 bases stayed unmatched. CDR3 length equals 15 residues. Germline CDR1 SGHVS, CDR2 FQNEAQ. The CDR3 DNA reads TGTGCCAGCAGCTTAACAACTGGGACAGCCTACGAGCAGTACTTC. Protein sequence: CASSLTTGTAYEQYF. Looking up the rest from reference TRBV7-8 and TRBJ2-7 gives the full variable domain: GAGVSQSPRYKVAKRGQDVALRCDPISGHVSLFWYQQALGQGPEFLTYFQNEAQLDKSGLPSDRFFAERPEGSVSTLKIQRTQQEDSAVYLCASSLTTGTAYEQYFGPGTRLTVT.

This clone was seen only a few times. V gene TRBV5-1 combines with J gene TRBJ1-1; tentatively, D is TRBD1 (6 bases). This CDR3 has 14 residues. Germline V gene lookup returns CDR1 SGHRS and CDR2 YFSETQ. Between the trimmed V and J ends, which lost 3 bases and 0 bases, there was a span of 9 bases. The CDR3, as DNA: TGCGCCAGCAGCTGGACAGAGCTGAACACTGAAGCTTTCTTT. This sequence encodes CASSWTELNTEAFF.

The table lists this clone with a few counts. CDR3 sequence (DNA): TGCAGTGCCACCCTAAAAGAGACCCAGTACTTC. Translating it yields CSATLKETQYF. The chain links TRBV20-1 to TRBJ2-5; no reliable D call. Between the trimmed V and J ends, which lost 6 bases and 3 bases, there was a span of 8 bases. The germline V gene has CDR1 DFQATT and CDR2 SNEGSKA (reference sequence). This CDR3 region has 11 residues.

J is TRBJ1-1 and V is TRBV28; a weak D match, TRBD1 (5 bases). The CDR3 is 14 residues long. V lost 2 bases to trimming and J lost 1 base, with 8 bases between them. Germline loops: CDR1 MDHEN, CDR2 SYDVKM. The CDR3 DNA reads TGTGCCAGCAGTTTAACGACAGCGAACACTGAAGCTTTCTTT. Protein sequence: CASSLTTANTEAFF.

V and J are TRBV16 and TRBJ1-5; 9 bases line up with TRBD1. The CDR3 has 19 residues. J lost 0 bases, V lost 2 bases, and 11 bases had no gene match. The germline gives CDR1 KGHSY, CDR2 FQNENV. The CDR3 here is CASSQNGQGNWDSNQPQHF. CDR3 DNA sequence: TGTGCCAGCAGCCAAAATGGACAGGGGAATTGGGATAGCAATCAGCCCCAGCATTTT.

J is TRBJ2-7 and V is TRBV7-9, with D possibly called TRBD1 or TRBD2 (5 bases each). This CDR3 region has 17 residues. Trimming left V 3 bases short and J 1 base short, with 19 bases between. The V gene's germline CDR1 is SEHNR and CDR2 FQNEAQ (reference sequence). In DNA form, the CDR3 reads TGTGCCAGCAGCTTGGCCTCCGGGACGCACGGGTCCTACGAGCAGTACTTC. This encodes CASSLASGTHGSYEQYF.

This clone has more than one count but fewer than ten. The chain is built from TRBV5-1 and TRBJ1-1; D ambiguous. CDR3 length: 16 amino acids. Germline V CDR1 and CDR2: SGHRS, YFSETQ. V was pared by 4 bases and J by 0 bases, with 16 bases between. DNA for the CDR3: TGCGCCAGCAGCCCAGAGGGTCGGAGAGTGAACACTGAAGCTTTCTTT. Translated: CASSPEGRRVNTEAFF.

This chain uses TRBV25-1 with TRBJ1-1, with 7 bases fitting TRBD1. Per germline, CDR1 MGHDK and CDR2 SYGVNS. Unmatched junction bases numbered 5, after V lost 6 bases and J lost 10 bases. The CDR3 has 11 amino acids. The CDR3 here is CASSVTGRAFF. DNA for the CDR3: TGTGCCAGCAGCGTGACAGGGAGAGCTTTCTTT.

The chain joins TRBV4-1 to TRBJ1-1, with D unclear. CDR1 and CDR2 (germline): MGHRA, YSYEKL. V lost 2 bases to trimming and J lost 3 bases, with 13 bases between them. The CDR3 is made up of 15 amino acids. The CDR3 DNA reads TGCGCCAGCAGCCAACCCCGGCTGGGTTACACTGAAGCTTTCTTT. The encoded protein is CASSQPRLGYTEAFF.

This CDR3 is CASSRVKLSSYNEQFF. The DNA of the CDR3 is TGTGCCAGTAGTCGCGTCAAGTTAAGCTCCTACAATGAGCAGTTCTTC. The chain carries TRBV19 and TRBJ2-1, with D hard to call. CDR1 LNHDA and CDR2 SQIVND come from the germline V gene (reference sequence). The CDR3 covers 16 residues. The V end lost 5 bases, the J end lost 0 bases, and 14 bases lay between the germline ends.

This clone was found a few times. The chain carries TRBV18 and TRBJ2-7, with D possibly being TRBD1 or TRBD2 (5 bases each). V lost 6 bases to trimming and J lost 3 bases, with 12 bases between them. CDR3 size: 13 residues. Per germline, CDR1 KGHSH and CDR2 LQKENI. The CDR3 spells CASSLGTDYEQYF. For the CDR3, the DNA is TGTGCCAGCTCCCTCGGGACCGACTACGAGCAGTACTTC.

This clone is a singleton in its sample. The rearrangement uses TRBV7-9 and TRBJ1-5, with TRBD1 matching over 7 bases. The V gene's germline CDR1 is SEHNR and CDR2 FQNEAQ (reference sequence). The CDR3 is 13 amino acids. Trimming cost V 8 bases and J 5 bases; bases outside gene matches: 6. The CDR3 protein is CASGRQGDQPQHF. The DNA for the CDR3 is TGTGCCAGCGGAAGGCAGGGGGATCAGCCCCAGCATTTT.

V and J are TRBV5-1 and TRBJ2-3, with a weak D call TRBD2 (7 bases). Trimming cost V 4 bases and J 7 bases, with 19 bases left between them. Germline CDR1 and CDR2: SGHRS and YFSETQ. The CDR3 consists of 15 residues. CDR3 amino acids: CASSPAGAGGNTQYF. CDR3 sequence (DNA): TGCGCCAGCAGCCCCGCGGGGGCGGGTGGGAATACGCAGTATTTT.